The sequence of this T cell receptor (beta chain) was determined in a study of blood T cell repertoires in COVID-19. Looking at the study overall: PBMCs, B-cell-depleted T cells, or T cells provided the cDNA or gDNA that made up the material.

The repertoire was sequenced with immunoSEQ multiplex PCR; TCRdb's copy has only in-frame clones and lacks some. The table lists about 35,000 clones, approximately 80% of them singletons. This CDR3 has 13 amino acids. Trimming took off 1 base at V and 5 bases at J, with 7 bases between the two ends. Germline V gene data show CDR1 as KGHDR and CDR2 as SFDVKD. The specimen sequenced was peripheral blood. This TCR came from a man in his 60s in a cohort sampled during active COVID-19. The genes are TRBV24-1 and TRBJ2-5; D is perhaps TRBD2 (6 bases). The CDR3 region is CATSDFAGETQYF. CDR3 nucleotide sequence: TGTGCCACCAGTGATTTTGCGGGGGAGACCCAGTACTTC.